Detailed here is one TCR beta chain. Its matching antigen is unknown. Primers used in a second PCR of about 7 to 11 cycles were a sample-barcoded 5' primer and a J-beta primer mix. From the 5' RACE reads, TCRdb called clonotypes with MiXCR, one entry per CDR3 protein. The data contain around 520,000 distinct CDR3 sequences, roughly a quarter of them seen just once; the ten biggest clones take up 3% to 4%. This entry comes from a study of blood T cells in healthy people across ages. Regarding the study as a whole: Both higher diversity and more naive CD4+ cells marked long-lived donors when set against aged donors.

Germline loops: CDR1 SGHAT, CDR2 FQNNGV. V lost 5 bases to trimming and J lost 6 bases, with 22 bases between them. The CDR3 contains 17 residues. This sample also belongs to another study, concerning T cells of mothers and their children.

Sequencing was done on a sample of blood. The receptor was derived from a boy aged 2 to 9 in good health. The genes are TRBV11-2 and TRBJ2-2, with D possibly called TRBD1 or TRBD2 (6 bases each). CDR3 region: CASSTSPWQEGAGELFF. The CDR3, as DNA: TGTGCCAGCAGCACTAGCCCCTGGCAGGAGGGGGCCGGGGAGCTGTTTTTT.